This T cell receptor beta chain was documented in a study of metastatic and nonmetastatic thyroid tumors. Study overall: From malignant and benign thyroid patients, repertoires in blood and in tumor or nodule tissue were compared.

Every patient was untreated before thyroid surgery. Via MiXCR, TCRdb re-called the PCR reads. The sample carries 25,000 to 35,000 clones, roughly 25% recorded once. Trimming removed 0 bases from V and 1 base from J; junction bases left unmatched: 5. This CDR3 contains 17 residues. Germline CDR1 is SGHRS and CDR2 is YFSETQ. Ten or more counts support this clone. Sequenced input: blood. This receptor was identified in a female donor with papillary thyroid cancer or a benign thyroid nodule (not recorded which). Some clones in this sample may be carry-over from other donors' samples. The chain recombines TRBV5-1 with TRBJ2-1; TRBD2 aligns across 9 bases. The CDR3 region is CASSLAPTSGSYNEQFF. The CDR3 DNA sequence: TGCGCCAGCAGCTTGGCCCCGACTAGCGGATCCTACAATGAGCAGTTCTTC.